This TCR beta chain was retrieved from a study of blood T cell repertoires in COVID-19. About the research overall: Acute and convalescent COVID-19 specimens originated in the United States, Italy and Spain. Sample material is recorded as cDNA or gDNA derived from T cells, B-cell-depleted T cells, or PBMCs.

This CDR3 contains 12 residues. Germline V gene lookup returns CDR1 SGHDT and CDR2 YYEEEE. V was trimmed by 1 base and J by 2 bases, leaving 4 bases between them. In the source study's methods: For nucleated cells, counts were estimated from reference gene primer amplification. Method: immunoSEQ multiplex PCR; TCRdb's copy keeps in-frame clones and lacks some. V, J and clone size are those of that table, while D and trimming were read from the DNA. There are 390,000 or so clones in the sample; about nine tenths occur only once, and 1.4% to 1.5% lies in the top ten. Material for sequencing was peripheral blood. The clonotype comes from a woman aged 25-40 years with active or convalescent COVID-19. This rearrangement joins TRBV5-6 to TRBJ2-7; D remains ambiguous. The CDR3 coding sequence is TGTGCCAGCAGCTTGTCAGCCTACGAGCAGTACTTC. Its translation is CASSLSAYEQYF.